The 18 T cell receptor beta chains given below trace back to one sample, sequenced in a study of CD8 T cells in ankylosing spondylitis. These receptors' targets are unknown. From the 5' RACE reads, TCRdb called clonotypes with MiXCR, one entry per CDR3 protein. The repertoire holds a few hundred thousand distinct CDR3 sequences, with approximately 12% as singletons. Study-wide findings and caveats: A TCR beta motif of eight highly homologous variants appeared characteristic of ankylosing spondylitis blood.

Sequencing was carried out using blood, either unsorted or a sorted T cell fraction (not recorded which). The receptors stem from a male donor with ankylosing spondylitis.

The chain joins TRBV20-1 to TRBJ2-1; 12 bases are shared with TRBD2. CDR3 length: 16 amino acids. CDR1 is DFQATT, CDR2 SNEGSKA, per germline (reference sequence). J gave up 7 bases and V 2 bases, and 9 bases lay outside the gene matches. In nucleotides, the CDR3 is TGCAGTGCTAGAAGACTAGCGGGAGTAGACTTGAATGAGCAGTTCTTC. It is translated as CSARRLAGVDLNEQFF.

This clonotype was seen more than once but under ten times. V usage is TRBV27 and J usage is TRBJ2-1; a weak D match, TRBD2 (6 bases). The CDR3 spans 15 residues. Trimming left V 10 bases short and J 5 bases short, with 21 bases between. CDR1 MNHEY and CDR2 SMNVEV come from the germline V gene (reference sequence). As DNA, the CDR3 is TGTGCCACCCAGGAAGGACAAGGAGGGAACAATGAGCAGTTCTTC. Translation gives CATQEGQGGNNEQFF.

This clonotype was detected ten times or more. J is TRBJ2-2 and V is TRBV4-1; TRBD1 agrees at 8 bases. CDR1 is MGHRA, CDR2 YSYEKL, per germline. Germline trimming cut 2 bases from V and 2 bases from J; bases unmatched to any gene: 4. This CDR3 has 16 residues. As DNA, the CDR3 is TGCGCCAGCAGCCAATCGGGACAGGCCAACACCGGGGAGCTGTTTTTT. Residues: CASSQSGQANTGELFF.

This clonotype was seen more than once but under ten times. The genes are TRBV10-3 and TRBJ1-3; perhaps TRBD1 as D (6 bases). The germline gives CDR1 ENHRY, CDR2 SYGVKD. V was shortened by 3 bases and J by 4 bases, with 10 bases between the two germline ends. This CDR3 contains 14 residues. The CDR3, as DNA: TGTGCCATCAGTGACGGGGGGGCCGGAAACACCATATATTTT. This encodes CAISDGGAGNTIYF.

This clonotype has a handful of counts. This chain uses TRBV4-2 with TRBJ2-1; either TRBD1 or TRBD2 may supply D (5 bases each). V was trimmed by 0 bases and J by 9 bases, leaving 9 bases between them. The CDR3 contains 13 residues. Per the germline V gene, CDR1 is LGHNA and CDR2 is YNFKEQ. CDR3 coding DNA: TGTGCCAGCAGCCAAGAGTCAGGGACTGAGCAGTTCTTC. It encodes CASSQESGTEQFF.

Only a few counts were recorded for this clonotype. This chain links TRBV3-1 with TRBJ2-3; 14 bases are shared with TRBD2. Trimming removed 3 bases from V and 6 bases from J; junction bases left unmatched: 5. Germline CDR1 reads LGHDT; CDR2 reads YNNKEL (reference sequence). CDR3 length: 16 residues. The CDR3 protein is CASSHAGLAGVDTQYF. The CDR3 bases are TGTGCCAGCAGCCACGCGGGACTAGCGGGAGTGGATACGCAGTATTTT.

This sequence joins TRBV7-2 and TRBJ2-7; 9 nucleotides align to TRBD2. Per germline, CDR1 SGHTA and CDR2 FQGNSA. The ends lost 2 bases at V and 6 bases at J; junction bases unmatched: 8. CDR3 length: 15 residues. The CDR3 nucleotides read TGTGCCAGCAGCTTAAGGCGGGAGGGAACCTTCGAGCAGTACTTC. Translation: CASSLRREGTFEQYF.

The rearrangement joins TRBV29-1 to TRBJ2-5; D gene unclear. This CDR3 spans 11 amino acids. Trimming left V 2 bases short and J 5 bases short, with 6 bases between. Germline loops: CDR1 SQVTM, CDR2 ANQGSEA. This CDR3 reads CSVENGETQYF. CDR3 in DNA: TGCAGCGTTGAAAACGGGGAGACCCAGTACTTC. Supplemented by reference TRBV29-1 and TRBJ2-5, the full variable domain reads SAVISQKPSRDICQRGTSLTIQCQVDSQVTMMFWYRQQPGQSLTLIATANQGSEATYESGFVIDKFPISRPNLTFSTLTVSNMSPEDSSIYLCSVENGETQYFGPGTRLLVL.

The chain recombines TRBV7-8 with TRBJ2-1; 10 bases are a match to TRBD2. The CDR3 consists of 15 residues. The trim removed 5 bases at V and 2 bases at J, leaving 3 bases unmatched. In germline, CDR1 is SGHVS, CDR2 FQNEAQ. DNA of the CDR3: TGTGCCAGCAGCCGGGGGACTAGCGCCTACAATGAGCAGTTCTTC. It is translated as CASSRGTSAYNEQFF.

This clonotype was detected only a few times. The DNA of the CDR3 is TGCGCCAGCAGCCCAGACAGGTTAGGGTACAATGAGCAGTTCTTC. As protein: CASSPDRLGYNEQFF. The V call is TRBV5-1, the J call TRBJ2-1; D may be TRBD1 (6 bases). CDR3 size: 15 residues. V dropped 4 bases and J dropped 4 bases, with 15 bases sitting between them. CDR1 and CDR2 (germline): SGHRS, YFSETQ.

A few counts support this clonotype. V is TRBV27 and J is TRBJ1-5, with 8 bases aligning to TRBD1. This CDR3 comprises 16 residues. With 5 bases clipped from V and 6 bases from J, the junction kept 12 bases outside the gene matches. CDR1 is MNHEY, CDR2 SMNVEV, per germline (reference sequence). The CDR3 DNA sequence: TGTGCCAGCAGTCCCACGACAGGGGTGATGGGTCAGCCCCAGCATTTT. This translates into CASSPTTGVMGQPQHF.

This clonotype occurred a few times. The chain combines TRBV6-2 or TRBV6-3 with TRBJ2-3, with 8 bases matching TRBD2. The CDR3 totals 16 residues. The V segment lost 2 bases and the J segment 5 bases; nucleotides outside the gene matches: 9. Germline CDR1 reads MNHEY; CDR2 reads SVGEGT. The chain's CDR3 is CASSYLPERERDTQYF. Written as DNA, the CDR3 is TGTGCCAGCAGTTACCTTCCGGAGCGGGAGCGAGATACGCAGTATTTT.

This clonotype was counted ten times or more. This CDR3 is CSVEYPSGSSYNEQFF. Here the CDR3 DNA reads TGCAGCGTTGAATATCCTAGCGGGAGCTCCTACAATGAGCAGTTCTTC. V is TRBV29-1 and J is TRBJ2-1; TRBD2 aligns across 10 bases. V dropped 2 bases and J dropped 0; count of bases not matched to a gene: 4. Germline V gives CDR1 SQVTM, CDR2 ANQGSEA. CDR3 size: 16 residues.

This clonotype was seen a few times. CDR3: CASSVADREEKLFF. In DNA, the CDR3 is TGTGCCAGCAGTGTCGCAGACAGAGAAGAAAAACTGTTTTTT. The V call is TRBV25-1, the J call TRBJ1-4, with D possibly TRBD1 on 5 matching bases. The CDR3 totals 14 residues. Germline V gene sequence: CDR1 MGHDK, CDR2 SYGVNS. Trimming stripped 4 bases from V and 8 bases from J, with 14 bases between.

CDR3 sequence: CRGGEGPTGDVAFF. Here the CDR3 DNA reads TGCAGAGGGGGGGAGGGACCTACCGGGGATGTAGCTTTCTTT. This chain connects TRBV20-1 to TRBJ1-1, with D possibly matching TRBD1 (6 bases). The CDR3 covers 14 residues. CDR1 and CDR2 from the germline V gene are DFQATT and SNEGSKA (reference sequence).

This clonotype was recorded many times. The J gene is TRBJ2-7, the V gene TRBV5-1, with 11 positions matching TRBD2. J was trimmed by 1 base and V by 4 bases; bases with no gene match: 7. Germline V gene lookup returns CDR1 SGHRS and CDR2 YFSETQ. CDR3 length equals 16 residues. CDR3 protein: CASSTQIAGGSYEQYF. The CDR3 region has the DNA TGCGCCAGCAGCACACAAATAGCGGGAGGGTCCTACGAGCAGTACTTC.

At least ten counts were recorded for this clonotype. The rearrangement links TRBV3-1 to TRBJ1-4; D is possibly TRBD1 (6 bases). Germline V gene sequence: CDR1 LGHDT, CDR2 YNNKEL (reference sequence). Trimming removed 3 bases from V and 5 bases from J, with 10 bases in between. The CDR3 length is 14 residues. CDR3 residues: CASSHHGTNEKLFF. CDR3 in DNA: TGTGCCAGCAGCCACCACGGGACAAATGAAAAACTGTTTTTT.

The chain has TRBV7-2 and TRBJ2-1, with D maybe TRBD1 (6 bases). CDR3 length equals 14 residues. From germline, CDR1 is SGHTA and CDR2 FQGNSA. V was shortened by 3 bases and J by 7 bases, with 13 bases between the two germline ends. Here the CDR3 DNA reads TGTGCCAGCAGCTTTATCAGGGGAGCAAATGAGCAGTTCTTC. This codes for CASSFIRGANEQFF.